This T cell receptor beta chain was obtained from a study of low-dose radiotherapy and immunotherapy resistance in tumors. Study at large: Ipilimumab 1 mg/kg every six weeks, together with nivolumab 240 mg every two weeks, was given intravenously to patients. Study patients were administered oral aspirin at 300 mg daily for four cycles from cycle 1 day 1.

Both TCRalpha and TCRbeta chains were reverse transcribed with V-gene-specific primers. A roughly 21-cycle PCR with a constant-region primer and V-primer adapter amplified TCRs. mRNA, once isolated, was amplified by in vitro transcription. TCRdb independently ran MiXCR on the reads; one entry per CDR3 protein. The table lists 57,000 or so distinct CDR3 sequences, under 30% of them singletons. This clonotype was seen many times. Time point of the sample: before trial treatment. Each donor was administered nivolumab, ipilimumab, aspirin, low-dose cyclophosphamide and low-dose radiotherapy. The sequenced sample was PBMCs, obtained before treatment. The sequence derives from a male donor with prostate cancer.

In DNA form, the CDR3 reads TGTGCCAGCAGCCCCCGCCAAATAGATACGCAGTATTTT. It is translated as CASSPRQIDTQYF. J is TRBJ2-3 and V is TRBV9; D is undetermined. CDR1 is SGDLS, CDR2 YYNGEE, per germline. V lost 4 bases to trimming and J lost 5 bases, with 11 bases between them. The CDR3 is 13 residues long.